This entry is about one TCR beta chain. Its antigen is unidentified. Thawed PBMCs were FACS-sorted into unstimulated CD4+CD25+CD127- regulatory T cells, CD4+CD25- non-regulatory cells, CD4 and CD8 cells. Using immunoSEQ multiplex PCR, the repertoire was profiled, and TCRdb retains in-frame clones only, with some absent. This table holds fewer than 150,000 clones, roughly 92% found once. This record belongs to a study of Tregs in tolerant kidney transplant recipients. This CDR3 has 16 amino acids. V was cut by 2 bases and J by 3 bases, with 14 bases left in between. The germline CDR1 and CDR2 sequences are MNHEY and SMNVEV (reference sequence). Findings and limits, study-wide: Expanding Tregs on activated donor B cells appeared to best identify donor-specific TCRbeta clones.

The sequencing sample was made of CD4+ T cells from blood. The origin of this receptor is a human donor in good health. The chain joins TRBV27 to TRBJ1-5; TRBD1 is a possible D gene (5 bases). In nucleotides, the CDR3 is TGTGCCAGCAGTTTAAAACCTCCAGGGTTCAATCAGCCCCAGCATTTT. This gives the protein CASSLKPPGFNQPQHF.